Listed here are 28 T cell receptor beta chains from one sample, sequenced in a study of blood T cell repertoires in COVID-19. Libraries were prepared by immunoSEQ multiplex PCR; TCRdb keeps only in-frame clonotypes and omits some of them. The data show fewer than 90,000 clones, about 89% seen once. The sample consisted of peripheral blood. The receptor set was obtained from a man between 45 and 60 years old with active or convalescent COVID-19.

V usage is TRBV6-1 and J usage is TRBJ1-5, with 12 bases that match TRBD1. V shed 4 bases, J shed 6 bases, and the junction held 7 bases outside the gene matches. The CDR3 totals 16 residues. From germline, CDR1 is MNHNS and CDR2 SASEGT. CDR3 sequence: CASSVTGTGGRQPQHF. Written as DNA, the CDR3 is TGTGCCAGCAGTGTTACCGGGACAGGGGGCCGTCAGCCCCAGCATTTT.

This clone was seen only once. The gene calls are TRBV7-2 and TRBJ1-2; possible D gene TRBD1, 5 bases. Germline CDR1 reads SGHTA; CDR2 reads FQGNSA. The CDR3 totals 12 residues. Trimming left V 1 base short and J 7 bases short, with 7 bases between. CDR3 residues: CASSLERGGYTF. CDR3 bases: TGTGCCAGCAGCTTAGAAAGGGGTGGCTACACCTTC.

V gene TRBV20-1 combines with J gene TRBJ1-2, with 7 bases lining up with TRBD1. The CDR3 is 12 amino acids. V was pared by 3 bases and J by 7 bases, with 5 bases of the junction left unmatched. The germline CDR1 and CDR2 sequences are DFQATT and SNEGSKA (reference sequence). The CDR3 DNA is TGCAGTGCTAGTGACAGGGTCTTTGGCTACACCTTC. Its translation is CSASDRVFGYTF.

The chain uses TRBV7-9 and TRBJ2-5, with D possibly matching TRBD2 (6 bases). CDR1 and CDR2 (germline): SEHNR, FQNEAQ (reference sequence). Trimming cost V 5 bases and J 13 bases, with 17 bases left between them. CDR3 length equals 12 residues. CDR3 bases: TGTGCCAGCAGCGTAGATAGGGAGGCGCGGTACTTC. This sequence encodes CASSVDREARYF.

The V gene is TRBV28, the J gene TRBJ1-5; 9 nucleotides line up with TRBD1. This CDR3 contains 14 residues. The germline V gene has CDR1 MDHEN and CDR2 SYDVKM. The V segment lost 5 bases and the J segment 5 bases; nucleotides outside the gene matches: 4. CDR3 bases: TGTGCCAGCAGTACACGGACAGGGGATCAGCCCCAGCATTTT. Protein: CASSTRTGDQPQHF.

This chain joins TRBV5-1 and TRBJ2-3, with D possibly TRBD2 on 7 matching bases. There are 15 residues in the CDR3. The V gene's germline CDR1 is SGHRS and CDR2 YFSETQ. The V end was cut by 3 bases, the J end by 1 base, with 12 bases between. The DNA for the CDR3 is TGCGCCAGCAGCTCCGGGGGGCCTGGCACAGATACGCAGTATTTT. It is translated as CASSSGGPGTDTQYF.

As concerns this clone: This sample also contains other DNA sequences that code for the same CDR3. The J gene is TRBJ2-1, the V gene TRBV18, with TRBD1 as a possible D gene (5 bases). V lost 3 bases and J 2 bases, leaving 8 bases between the germline ends. Germline V lookup: CDR1 KGHSH, CDR2 LQKENI. The CDR3 consists of 14 residues. The CDR3 bases are TGTGCCAGCTCACCCCAGGGTGCCTACAATGAGCAGTTCTTC. This codes for CASSPQGAYNEQFF.

CDR3 protein: CATQGAGEKLFF. The CDR3 bases are TGTGCCACCCAGGGGGCAGGTGAAAAACTGTTTTTT. The chain employs TRBV27 and TRBJ1-4, with 8 positions matching TRBD1. The length of the CDR3 is 12 residues. Trimming removed 10 bases from V and 7 bases from J; junction bases left unmatched: 5. Germline V CDR1 and CDR2: MNHEY, SMNVEV (reference sequence).

In DNA, the CDR3 is TGTGCCAGCAGCAGGGACAGGGACATGGAGCTGGGGGGCTACACCTTC. This encodes CASSRDRDMELGGYTF. V gene TRBV27 combines with J gene TRBJ1-2; 9 nucleotides match TRBD1. The junction had 16 bases not matched to a gene; V was cut back by 6 bases and J by 8 bases. The CDR3 is made up of 16 amino acids. From germline, CDR1 is MNHEY and CDR2 SMNVEV (reference sequence).

The chain's CDR3 is CASSLSGGAYNEQFF. CDR3 coding DNA: TGTGCCAGCAGCTTGAGCGGGGGGGCTTACAATGAGCAGTTCTTC. The chain employs TRBV7-6 and TRBJ2-1; 10 nucleotides agree with TRBD2. V was clipped by 3 bases and J by 4 bases; unmatched bases: 3. The CDR3 spans 15 residues. Germline CDR1 and CDR2: SGHVS and FNYEAQ.

V gene TRBV9 combines with J gene TRBJ2-5; 9 positions match TRBD2. CDR3 length equals 14 residues. J gave up 3 bases and V 8 bases, and 8 bases lay outside the gene matches. Germline lookup yields CDR1 SGDLS and CDR2 YYNGEE. The CDR3 sequence: CARRRGGRKETQYF. The CDR3 DNA follows: TGTGCCAGGAGGCGGGGGGGCAGAAAAGAGACCCAGTACTTC.

The chain is built from TRBV7-8 and TRBJ2-2; 11 bases line up with TRBD1. In germline, CDR1 is SGHVS, CDR2 FQNEAQ. CDR3 size: 15 residues. J was trimmed by 6 bases and V by 2 bases; bases with no gene match: 2. The CDR3 loop is CASSLRDRGAGELFF. The CDR3 nucleotides read TGTGCCAGCAGCTTACGGGACAGGGGGGCCGGGGAGCTGTTTTTT.

The chain employs TRBV14 and TRBJ2-1; weak D call: TRBD2 (7 bases). The V end lost 0 bases, the J end lost 1 base, and 19 bases lay between the germline ends. Germline values: CDR1 SGHDN, CDR2 FVKESK. The CDR3 runs to 19 residues. CDR3 nucleotide sequence: TGTGCCAGCAGCCAAGATTTCGCGGGGGCCGCCTCATCCTACAATGAGCAGTTCTTC. This codes for CASSQDFAGAASSYNEQFF.

The chain uses TRBV10-2 and TRBJ2-4; perhaps TRBD1 as D (6 bases). Trimming stripped 2 bases from V and 1 base from J, with 15 bases between. Germline CDR1 WSHSY, CDR2 SAAADI. The length of the CDR3 is 17 residues. The CDR3 DNA is TGCGCCAGCAGTGAGAATCAGGGGCGCGGCGCCAAAAACATTCAGTACTTC. This sequence encodes CASSENQGRGAKNIQYF.

A few counts support this clone. The CDR3 DNA follows: TGCAGTGCTAGTCCTCCGGGACAGGGTTACAATGAGCAGTTCTTC. It codes for CSASPPGQGYNEQFF. The J gene is TRBJ2-1, the V gene TRBV20-1; TRBD1 matches at 9 bases. V trimming: 3 bases; J trimming: 4 bases; junction bases outside the gene matches: 7. The germline CDR1 and CDR2 sequences are DFQATT and SNEGSKA (reference sequence). This CDR3 comprises 15 residues.

This clone appeared a few times. The rearrangement uses TRBV15 and TRBJ1-1, with D possibly matching TRBD1 (6 bases). The CDR3 consists of 16 residues. From germline, CDR1 is LNHNV and CDR2 YYDKDF (reference sequence). Trimming left V 4 bases short and J 1 base short, with 16 bases between. CDR3 DNA: TGTGCCACCAGCATAACGGCGGGGGGCGGGAACACTGAAGCTTTCTTT. Its protein product is CATSITAGGGNTEAFF.

Concerning this clone itself: Other nucleotide sequences in the sample specify the same CDR3. This chain uses TRBV20-1 with TRBJ2-5, with D unclear. V was shortened by 3 bases and J by 4 bases, with 3 bases between the two germline ends. The CDR3 has 10 amino acids. Germline assignment: CDR1 DFQATT and CDR2 SNEGSKA (reference sequence). Here the CDR3 DNA reads TGCAGTGCTAGGAGAGAGACCCAGTACTTC. Translation gives CSARRETQYF.

The chain links TRBV5-5 to TRBJ2-3, with D perhaps TRBD1 (8 bases). Germline CDR1 SGHKS, CDR2 YYEKEE (reference sequence). Trimming pared 2 bases from V and 0 bases from J, leaving 16 bases between. This CDR3 region has 17 residues. CDR3 in DNA: TGTGCCAGCAGCTTAGACTACAGGGGGGGTAGCACAGATACGCAGTATTTT. It is translated as CASSLDYRGGSTDTQYF.

The V gene is TRBV24-1, the J gene TRBJ1-5; 11 positions match TRBD1. Germline V gene lookup returns CDR1 KGHDR and CDR2 SFDVKD. Germline trimming cut 10 bases from V and 4 bases from J; bases unmatched to any gene: 2. The CDR3 loop spans 13 amino acids. The CDR3 spells CATGTGGNQPQHF. The CDR3 DNA reads as TGTGCCACGGGGACAGGGGGGAATCAGCCCCAGCATTTT.

In its sample, this clone was seen a few times. The rearrangement joins TRBV7-2 to TRBJ1-5; the match to TRBD1 covers 7 bases. The CDR3 has 15 amino acids. Per the germline V gene, CDR1 is SGHTA and CDR2 is FQGNSA. Losses at the gene ends were 3 bases for V and 6 bases for J; bases not matched to a gene: 8. As DNA, the CDR3 is TGTGCCAGCAGCTTGTTCGCAGGGGGTGGTCAGCCCCAGCATTTT. It yields the protein CASSLFAGGGQPQHF.

The chain combines TRBV3-1 (or the pseudogene TRBV3-2) with TRBJ1-1, with D uncertain. The ends were cut back, 8 bases at V and 2 bases at J, with 9 bases in the middle. In germline, CDR1 is LGHDT, CDR2 YNNKEL (reference sequence). This CDR3 is built from 12 residues. DNA for the CDR3: TGTGCCAGCCGGCAAGCAAACACTGAAGCTTTCTTT. Translation gives CASRQANTEAFF.

V is TRBV18 and J is TRBJ2-5, with 11 bases fitting TRBD1. The V gene's germline CDR1 is KGHSH and CDR2 LQKENI. The CDR3 loop spans 15 amino acids. V trimming: 3 bases; J trimming: 4 bases; junction bases outside the gene matches: 4. The CDR3 sequence is CASSPPGTGGETQYF. CDR3 in DNA: TGTGCCAGCTCACCCCCCGGGACAGGGGGAGAGACCCAGTACTTC.

The CDR3 region is CASSLVATGGLNEQYF. DNA for the CDR3: TGCGCCAGCAGCTTGGTGGCCACGGGGGGACTAAACGAGCAGTACTTC. V gene TRBV5-1 combines with J gene TRBJ2-7; the match to TRBD2 covers 7 bases. This CDR3 region has 16 residues. Germline V gene sequence: CDR1 SGHRS, CDR2 YFSETQ. Trimming at V came to 0 bases and at J to 5 bases, leaving 11 bases not matched to a gene.

The rearrangement joins TRBV7-2 to TRBJ2-2, with 7 bases that match TRBD2. Germline lookup yields CDR1 SGHTA and CDR2 FQGNSA. V was clipped by 2 bases and J by 7 bases; unmatched bases: 7. The CDR3 covers 15 residues. CDR3 in DNA: TGTGCCAGCAGCTTACCGGGGGGTGGGAACGGGGAGCTGTTTTTT. Amino acid sequence: CASSLPGGGNGELFF.

The chain recombines TRBV19 with TRBJ2-5; possibly TRBD2 for D (6 bases). This CDR3 region has 14 residues. Germline V CDR1 and CDR2: LNHDA, SQIVND (reference sequence). Trimming stripped 4 bases from V and 1 base from J, with 10 bases between. The CDR3 DNA sequence: TGTGCCAGTAGTAGGGCGGGGAGCCAAGAGACCCAGTACTTC. It translates to CASSRAGSQETQYF.

The V gene is TRBV2, the J gene TRBJ1-5, with no clear D. V lost 4 bases and J 4 bases, leaving 17 bases between the germline ends. CDR1 SNHLY and CDR2 FYNNEI come from the germline V gene. The CDR3 is 16 amino acids. The DNA for the CDR3 is TGTGCCAGCAGTGCCTCAGGCAACAGCCAAAATCAGCCCCAGCATTTT. Its protein is CASSASGNSQNQPQHF.

In this sample, this clone turned up a few times. The V call is TRBV24-1, the J call TRBJ1-2; D remains ambiguous. The CDR3 extends over 12 amino acids. CDR1 KGHDR and CDR2 SFDVKD come from the germline V gene. With 3 bases removed from V and 6 bases from J, the gap between germline ends came to 7 bases. CDR3 sequence: CATSDVIDGYTF. The CDR3 DNA sequence: TGTGCCACCAGTGATGTGATAGATGGCTACACCTTC.

V and J are TRBV7-7 and TRBJ2-5; possible D gene TRBD2, 5 bases. This CDR3 has 13 residues. V was clipped by 4 bases and J by 2 bases, with 8 bases between them. Germline CDR1 is SSHAT and CDR2 is FNYEAQ (reference sequence). The CDR3 protein is CASSSGGQETQYF. The CDR3 DNA reads as TGTGCCAGCAGCTCCGGCGGGCAAGAGACCCAGTACTTC.